This T cell receptor beta chain is from a study of molecular identifiers for immune sequencing clone quantification. The CDR3 consists of 14 residues. V was pared by 0 bases and J by 5 bases, with 7 bases between. The V gene's germline CDR1 is LGHDT and CDR2 YNNKEL (reference sequence). This clonotype came up a few times. TCRdb re-analysed the PCR reads in MiXCR, keeping a single row per CDR3 protein. The sample yields under 350,000 distinct CDR3 sequences, roughly 24% seen once. The V gene is TRBV3-1, the J gene TRBJ2-2; D uncertain. The sequencing input was naive CD8+ T cells from blood, with Jurkat cell RNA spiked in. As to subset: FACS-sorted CD8+CD4-CCR7+CD45RA+ naive T cells. The receptor's source is a human donor in good health. Some libraries in this study had Jurkat cell RNA spiked in. In nucleotides, the CDR3 is TGTGCCAGCAGCCAAGATGCAGGTACCGGGGAGCTGTTTTTT. Translated, it gives CASSQDAGTGELFF.